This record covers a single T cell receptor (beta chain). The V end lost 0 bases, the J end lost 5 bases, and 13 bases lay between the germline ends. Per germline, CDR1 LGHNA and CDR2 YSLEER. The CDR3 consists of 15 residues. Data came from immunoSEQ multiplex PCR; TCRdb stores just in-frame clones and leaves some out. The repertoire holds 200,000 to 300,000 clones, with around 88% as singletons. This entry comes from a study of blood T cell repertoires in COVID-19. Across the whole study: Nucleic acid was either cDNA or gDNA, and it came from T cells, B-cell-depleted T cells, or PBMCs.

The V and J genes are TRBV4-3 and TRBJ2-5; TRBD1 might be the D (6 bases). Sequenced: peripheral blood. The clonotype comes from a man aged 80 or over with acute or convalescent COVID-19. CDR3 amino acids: CASSQEGQGMETQYF. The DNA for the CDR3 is TGCGCCAGCAGCCAAGAGGGGCAGGGGATGGAGACCCAGTACTTC.